The 19 T cell receptor beta chains given below trace back to one sample, sequenced in a study of blood T cell repertoires in COVID-19. Sequencing was performed with immunoSEQ multiplex PCR; in TCRdb, only in-frame clones are kept and a portion is missing. The sample lists approximately 100,000 clones, 70% to 90% seen once, with roughly 6.5% in the top ten. Sequencing was carried out using peripheral blood. The receptors were sampled from a woman aged 60-75 years with acute or convalescent COVID-19.

This sequence joins TRBV12-3 or TRBV12-4 and TRBJ2-2; weak D call: TRBD2 (6 bases). The CDR3 sequence is 13 residues long. The V end lost 3 bases, the J end lost 9 bases, and 11 bases lay between the germline ends. CDR3 sequence reads: CASSLFGGRELFF. As DNA, the CDR3 is TGTGCCAGCAGTTTGTTTGGGGGGAGGGAGCTGTTTTTT.

J is TRBJ1-1 and V is TRBV7-6, with D perhaps TRBD1 (5 bases). This CDR3 region has 14 residues. The V gene's germline CDR1 is SGHVS and CDR2 FNYEAQ. V was shortened by 1 base and J by 4 bases, with 10 bases between the two germline ends. The CDR3 protein is CASSLVYGATEAFF. In DNA, the CDR3 is TGTGCCAGCAGCTTAGTTTATGGGGCCACTGAAGCTTTCTTT.

This clone was observed once. The chain carries TRBV18 and TRBJ1-1; perhaps TRBD1 as D (6 bases). Trimming shortened V by 1 base and J by 5 bases, and 8 bases separated the two germline ends. The CDR3 extends over 13 amino acids. Germline-derived CDR1 and CDR2 are KGHSH and LQKENI. CDR3 DNA sequence: TGTGCCAGCTCACCACAGGGGGAGACTGAAGCTTTCTTT. Its translation is CASSPQGETEAFF.

This chain joins TRBV27 and TRBJ2-5, with unresolved D. CDR3 length: 12 amino acids. Germline CDR1 and CDR2: MNHEY and SMNVEV (reference sequence). Trimming removed 6 bases from V and 0 bases from J, with 5 bases in between. The CDR3 region has the DNA TGTGCCAGCAGCCGTTACCAAGAGACCCAGTACTTC. It encodes CASSRYQETQYF.

This clone was observed a few times. The V call is TRBV10-3, the J call TRBJ1-6, with D unclear. V dropped 0 bases and J dropped 9 bases, with 15 bases sitting between them. Germline V gene data show CDR1 as ENHRY and CDR2 as SYGVKD. CDR3 size: 16 residues. CDR3 sequence (DNA): TGTGCCATCAGTGAGTCGAAGGTTTTCGGCGGTTCACCCCTCCACTTT. Translated, it gives CAISESKVFGGSPLHF.

V usage is TRBV7-2 and J usage is TRBJ2-1, with 13 bases that match TRBD2. This CDR3 has 16 residues. CDR1 and CDR2 (germline): SGHTA, FQGNSA. V shed 1 base and J 7 bases; nucleotides not matched to a gene: 4. The CDR3 DNA follows: TGTGCCAGCAGCTTAGGCGGACTAGCGGGAGTGAATGAGCAGTTCTTC. Protein product: CASSLGGLAGVNEQFF. Variable domain in full (rest from reference TRBV7-2 and TRBJ2-1): GAGVSQSPSNKVTEKGKDVELRCDPISGHTALYWYRQSLGQGLEFLIYFQGNSAPDKSGLPSDRFSAERTGGSVSTLTIQRTQQEDSAVYLCASSLGGLAGVNEQFFGPGTRLTVL.

A remark on this clone: The DNA is left out, because the CDR3 cannot be placed on it with certainty; the CDR3 is given as TCRdb lists it. The V gene is TRBV28, the J gene TRBJ1-1; the table's D call, TRBD1, has no DNA check behind it. A total of 17 residues make up the CDR3, ends included. Germline V gene data show CDR1 as MDHEN and CDR2 as SYDVKM. The CDR3 spells CASSSSTQGATNTEAFF.

The genes are TRBV19 and TRBJ1-1; 8 nucleotides align to TRBD1. In germline, CDR1 is LNHDA, CDR2 SQIVND (reference sequence). V was clipped by 1 base and J by 6 bases; unmatched bases: 4. This CDR3 comprises 14 residues. CDR3 sequence (DNA): TGTGCCAGTAGTATAGGACAGGGGCTCTCTGAAGCTTTCTTT. Translated: CASSIGQGLSEAFF. Complete variable domain (other parts from reference TRBV19 and TRBJ1-1): DGGITQSPKYLFRKEGQNVTLSCEQNLNHDAMYWYRQDPGQGLRLIYYSQIVNDFQKGDIAEGYSVSREKKESFPLTVTSAQKNPTAFYLCASSIGQGLSEAFFGQGTRLTVV.

This clone has only a few counts. V usage is TRBV3-1 (or the pseudogene TRBV3-2) and J usage is TRBJ1-2; TRBD1 agrees at 11 bases. The J segment lost 6 bases and the V segment lost 4 bases, leaving 1 base of the junction unmatched. This CDR3 has 13 residues. Germline CDR1 reads LGHDT; CDR2 reads YNNKEL (reference sequence). CDR3 nucleotide sequence: TGTGCCAGCAGCCGGACAGGGGGCAATGGCTACACCTTC. It yields the protein CASSRTGGNGYTF.

The CDR3 DNA reads TGTGCCAGCAGCAATTCCAGGGGGACCGCGGGCAATCAGCCCCAGCATTTT. It encodes CASSNSRGTAGNQPQHF. The chain combines TRBV7-2 with TRBJ1-5; 7 bases align to TRBD1. Per the germline V gene, CDR1 is SGHTA and CDR2 is FQGNSA. The CDR3 is 17 amino acids. V lost 5 bases to trimming and J lost 2 bases; unmatched junction nucleotides: 12.

The chain links TRBV6-5 to TRBJ2-1; TRBD2 matches 7 bases. Germline V gene data show CDR1 as MNHEY and CDR2 as SVGAGI. CDR3 length equals 15 residues. V shed 2 bases and J 7 bases; nucleotides not matched to a gene: 8. The CDR3 is CASSYRAGNTNEQFF. The CDR3 DNA is TGTGCCAGCAGTTACCGAGCGGGGAATACGAATGAGCAGTTCTTC.

The rearrangement uses TRBV30 and TRBJ2-5; 8 bases align to TRBD2. This CDR3 has 10 residues. The germline CDR1 and CDR2 sequences are GTSNPN and SVGIG (reference sequence). The CDR3, as DNA: TGTGCTCGGGGGGGTGAGACCCAGTACTTC. It specifies CARGGETQYF.

V gene TRBV11-2 combines with J gene TRBJ2-1, with 14 bases lining up with TRBD2. V lost 0 bases, J lost 7 bases, and 8 bases stayed unmatched. The germline CDR1 and CDR2 sequences are SGHAT and FQNNGV. The CDR3 runs to 18 residues. In DNA, the CDR3 is TGTGCCAGCAGCTTAGAGCGAGGTTGGACTAGCGGGAGGAATGAGCAGTTCTTC. Protein sequence: CASSLERGWTSGRNEQFF. The full variable domain, completed using reference TRBV11-2 and TRBJ2-1, is EAGVAQSPRYKIIEKRQSVAFWCNPISGHATLYWYQQILGQGPKLLIQFQNNGVVDDSQLPKDRFSAERLKGVDSTLKIQPAKLEDSAVYLCASSLERGWTSGRNEQFFGPGTRLTVL.

The V call is TRBV28, the J call TRBJ2-7; 10 bases are shared with TRBD1. In germline, CDR1 is MDHEN, CDR2 SYDVKM. J gave up 7 bases and V 8 bases, and 8 bases lay outside the gene matches. This CDR3 contains 13 residues. CDR3 region: CASRDRGRGEQYF. The CDR3 DNA follows: TGTGCCAGCCGGGACAGGGGTAGGGGAGAGCAGTACTTC.

The chain couples TRBV24-1 to TRBJ2-1; tentatively, D is TRBD2 (6 bases). CDR3 length equals 16 residues. V was clipped by 4 bases and J by 2 bases, with 14 bases between them. Per germline, CDR1 KGHDR and CDR2 SFDVKD. This chain's CDR3 is CATSDSHGGPYNEQFF. The CDR3 DNA reads TGTGCCACCAGTGACTCCCACGGGGGACCCTACAATGAGCAGTTCTTC.

This chain joins TRBV11-2 and TRBJ2-1, with 9 bases identical to TRBD1. From germline, CDR1 is SGHAT and CDR2 FQNNGV. The CDR3 totals 17 residues. J lost 1 base, V lost 3 bases, and 7 bases had no gene match. DNA of the CDR3: TGTGCCAGCAGCTTTTTCAATGGGACAGGGTCCTACAATGAGCAGTTCTTC. As protein: CASSFFNGTGSYNEQFF.

This chain uses TRBV3-1 (or the pseudogene TRBV3-2) with TRBJ1-1; D gene unclear. Germline V CDR1 and CDR2: LGHDT, YNNKEL (reference sequence). The length of the CDR3 is 13 residues. Between the trimmed V and J ends, which lost 4 bases and 1 base, there was a span of 7 bases. CDR3 protein: CASSLLKNTEAFF. The CDR3 nucleotides read TGTGCCAGCAGCCTTTTAAAGAACACTGAAGCTTTCTTT.

This sequence joins TRBV5-8 and TRBJ2-1; TRBD1 aligns across 7 bases. J was trimmed by 5 bases and V by 2 bases; bases with no gene match: 4. CDR3 length: 14 amino acids. Germline loops: CDR1 SGHTS, CDR2 YDEGEE. The CDR3 DNA reads as TGTGCCAGCAGCTTTCCGGGACAGAACAATGAGCAGTTCTTC. Its translation: CASSFPGQNNEQFF.

This clone was detected only once. CDR3: CASSRPPAGETQYF. CDR3 sequence (DNA): TGTGCCTCCAGTCGACCCCCAGCGGGAGAGACCCAGTACTTC. The rearrangement uses TRBV9 and TRBJ2-5; a possible D gene is TRBD2 (6 bases). This CDR3 spans 14 amino acids. Trimming removed 10 bases from V and 4 bases from J, with 20 bases in between. Germline V CDR1 and CDR2: SGDLS, YYNGEE.